This T cell receptor beta chain was documented in a study of T cell repertoires in cytomegalovirus infection. Study context: Through public TCR beta signatures, both CMV infection and matching HLA type were indicated. Study conclusions and caveats: The cumulative frequency of public TCR beta families distinguished individuals who carried CMV together with the relevant HLA.

Via MiXCR, TCRdb re-called the reads, giving one row per CDR3 protein. This sample has 450,000 to 600,000 distinct CDR3 sequences, with approximately 10% found just once. The table lists this clonotype with a few counts. Its antigen is unidentified. V was pared by 3 bases and J by 8 bases, with 8 bases of the junction left unmatched. Germline V gene lookup returns CDR1 MGHDK and CDR2 SYGVNS. The CDR3 sequence is 15 residues long. The source is a human donor in good health (CMV status not recorded). Some clones in this sample may be carry-over from other donors' samples. The sample taken for sequencing was PBMCs. The chain has TRBV25-1 and TRBJ2-1; TRBD2 aligns across 9 bases. The CDR3, as DNA: TGTGCCAGCAGTGATCCTAGCGGGGAACTCGATGAGCAGTTCTTC. Translating it yields CASSDPSGELDEQFF. Drawing the rest from reference TRBV25-1 and TRBJ2-1, the complete variable domain is EADIYQTPRYLVIGTGKKITLECSQTMGHDKMYWYQQDPGMELHLIHYSYGVNSTEKGDLSSESTVSRIRTEHFPLTLESARPSHTSQYLCASSDPSGELDEQFFGPGTRLTVL.